This TCR beta chain came from a study of blood T cell repertoires in COVID-19. One Seattle source followed patients from active infection through their disease course. With regard to this clone: One end of the junction varies from germline; a read error may be responsible.

The data were produced by immunoSEQ multiplex PCR, yet TCRdb's version contains in-frame clones alone and is incomplete. The data contain 250,000 to 350,000 clones, roughly 80% of them seen just once; the ten biggest clones take up about 1.6%. Germline V gives CDR1 SGDLS, CDR2 YYNGEE. There are 12 residues in the CDR3. The clonotype originates from a human donor with COVID-19, enrolled during active disease. The donor label of this sample is uncertain. This chain links TRBV9 with TRBJ2-7; maybe TRBD2 (5 bases). The sample was peripheral blood. As DNA, the CDR3 is TGTGCCAGCAGCGTGGTAAACGGACTCCCGGTCTTC. This gives the protein CASSVVNGLPVF.